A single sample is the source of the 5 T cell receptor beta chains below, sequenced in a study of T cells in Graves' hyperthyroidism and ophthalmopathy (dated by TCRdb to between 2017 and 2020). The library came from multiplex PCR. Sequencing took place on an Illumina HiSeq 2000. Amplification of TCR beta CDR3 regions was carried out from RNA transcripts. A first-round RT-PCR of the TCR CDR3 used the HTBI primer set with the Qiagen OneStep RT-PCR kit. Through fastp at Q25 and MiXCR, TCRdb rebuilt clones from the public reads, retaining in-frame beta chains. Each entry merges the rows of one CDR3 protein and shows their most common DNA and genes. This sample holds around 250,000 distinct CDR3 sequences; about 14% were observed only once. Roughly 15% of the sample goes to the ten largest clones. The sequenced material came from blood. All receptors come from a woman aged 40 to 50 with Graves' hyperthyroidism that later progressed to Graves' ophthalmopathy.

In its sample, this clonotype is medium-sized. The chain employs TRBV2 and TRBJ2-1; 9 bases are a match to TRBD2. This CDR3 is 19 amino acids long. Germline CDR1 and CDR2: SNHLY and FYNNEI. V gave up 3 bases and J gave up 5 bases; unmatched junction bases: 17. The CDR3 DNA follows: TGTGCCAGCAGTGAGAGTAGCGGGAGTGCCCAGGACTTTGACAATGAGCAGTTCTTC. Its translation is CASSESSGSAQDFDNEQFF.

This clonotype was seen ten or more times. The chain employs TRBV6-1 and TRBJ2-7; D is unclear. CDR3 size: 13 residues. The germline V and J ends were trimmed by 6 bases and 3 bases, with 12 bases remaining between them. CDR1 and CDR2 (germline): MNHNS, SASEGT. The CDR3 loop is CASRRPGLYEQYF. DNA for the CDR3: TGTGCCAGCAGACGCCCGGGCCTCTACGAGCAGTACTTC.

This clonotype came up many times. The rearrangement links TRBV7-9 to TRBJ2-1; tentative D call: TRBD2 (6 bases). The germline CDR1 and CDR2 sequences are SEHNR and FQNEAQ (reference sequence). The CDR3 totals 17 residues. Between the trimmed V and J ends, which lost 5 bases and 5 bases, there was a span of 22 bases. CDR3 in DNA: TGTGCCAGCAGCAACCTTGGAGGGCCTCTATCCGACAATGAGCAGTTCTTC. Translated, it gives CASSNLGGPLSDNEQFF.

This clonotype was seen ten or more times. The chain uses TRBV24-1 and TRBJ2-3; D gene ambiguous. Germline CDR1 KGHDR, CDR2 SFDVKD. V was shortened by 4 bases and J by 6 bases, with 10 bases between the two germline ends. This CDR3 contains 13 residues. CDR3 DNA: TGTGCCACCAGTGACACGACACAGGATACGCAGTATTTT. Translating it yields CATSDTTQDTQYF.

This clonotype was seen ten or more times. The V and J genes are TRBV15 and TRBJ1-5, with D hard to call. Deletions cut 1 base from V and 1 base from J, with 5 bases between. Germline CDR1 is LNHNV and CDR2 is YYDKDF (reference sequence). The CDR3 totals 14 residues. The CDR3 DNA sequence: TGTGCCACCAGCAGAGCTTGGAGCAATCAGCCCCAGCATTTT. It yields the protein CATSRAWSNQPQHF.